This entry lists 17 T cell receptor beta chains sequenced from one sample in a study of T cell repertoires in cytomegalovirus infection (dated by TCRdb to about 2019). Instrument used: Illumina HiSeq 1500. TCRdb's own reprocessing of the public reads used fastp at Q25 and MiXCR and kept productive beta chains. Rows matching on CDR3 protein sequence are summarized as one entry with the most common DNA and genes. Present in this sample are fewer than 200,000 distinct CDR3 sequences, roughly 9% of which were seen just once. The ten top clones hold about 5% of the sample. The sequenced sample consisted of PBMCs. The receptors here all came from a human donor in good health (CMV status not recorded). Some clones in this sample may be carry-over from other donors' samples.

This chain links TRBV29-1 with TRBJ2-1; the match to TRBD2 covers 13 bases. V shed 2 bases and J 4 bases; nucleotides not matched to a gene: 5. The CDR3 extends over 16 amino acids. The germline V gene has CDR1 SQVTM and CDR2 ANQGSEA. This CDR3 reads CSVEKGGLAGYNEQFF. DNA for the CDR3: TGCAGCGTTGAAAAGGGGGGACTAGCGGGGTACAATGAGCAGTTCTTC.

The CDR3 DNA follows: TGTGCCACCAGCAGAGATCCGTCGGGGAGGGCTGAGACTGAAGCTTTCTTT. Protein product: CATSRDPSGRAETEAFF. The chain carries TRBV15 and TRBJ1-1; no clear D. V lost 0 bases and J lost 5, with 19 bases in between. This CDR3 region has 17 residues. Germline V gene lookup returns CDR1 LNHNV and CDR2 YYDKDF (reference sequence).

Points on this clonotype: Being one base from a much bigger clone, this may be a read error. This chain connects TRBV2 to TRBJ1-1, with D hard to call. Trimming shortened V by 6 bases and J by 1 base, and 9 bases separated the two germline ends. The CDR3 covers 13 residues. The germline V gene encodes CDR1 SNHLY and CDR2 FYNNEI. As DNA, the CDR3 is TGTGCCAGCAGCGTAAACAGGAACACTGAAGCTTTCTTT. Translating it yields CASSVNRNTEAFF.

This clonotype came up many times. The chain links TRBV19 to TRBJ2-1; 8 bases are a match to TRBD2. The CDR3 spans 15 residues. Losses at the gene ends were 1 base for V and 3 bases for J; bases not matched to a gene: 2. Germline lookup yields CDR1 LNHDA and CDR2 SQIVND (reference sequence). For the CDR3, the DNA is TGTGCCAGTAGTATAGCACTAGCGGACTACAATGAGCAGTTCTTC. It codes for CASSIALADYNEQFF.

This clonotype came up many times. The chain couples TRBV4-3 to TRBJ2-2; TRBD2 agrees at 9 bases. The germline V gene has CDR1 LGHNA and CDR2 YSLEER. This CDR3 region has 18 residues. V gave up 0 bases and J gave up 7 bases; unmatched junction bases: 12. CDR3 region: CASSQDGVAGVEDGELFF. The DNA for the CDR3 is TGCGCCAGCAGCCAAGATGGGGTAGCGGGAGTTGAGGACGGGGAGCTGTTTTTT.

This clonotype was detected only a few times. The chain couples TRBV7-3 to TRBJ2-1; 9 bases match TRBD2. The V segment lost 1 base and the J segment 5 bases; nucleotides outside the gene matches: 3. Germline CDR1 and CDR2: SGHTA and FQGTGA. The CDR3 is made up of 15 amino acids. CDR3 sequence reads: CASSLRLAGNNEQFF. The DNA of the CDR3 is TGTGCCAGCAGCTTAAGGCTAGCGGGAAACAATGAGCAGTTCTTC.

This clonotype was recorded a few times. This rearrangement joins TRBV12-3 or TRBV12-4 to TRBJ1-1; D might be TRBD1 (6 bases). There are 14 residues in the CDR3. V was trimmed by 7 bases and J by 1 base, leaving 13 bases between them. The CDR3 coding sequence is TGTGCCAGCACCTTGGGGGGGCGGAACACTGAAGCTTTCTTT. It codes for CASTLGGRNTEAFF.

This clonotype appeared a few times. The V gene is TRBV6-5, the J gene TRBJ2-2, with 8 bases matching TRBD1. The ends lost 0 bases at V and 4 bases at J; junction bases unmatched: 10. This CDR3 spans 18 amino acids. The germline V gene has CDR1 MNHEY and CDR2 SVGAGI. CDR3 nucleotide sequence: TGTGCCAGCAGTTACTCGTGGCCAGGGGGCTATGGCACCGGGGAGCTGTTTTTT. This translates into CASSYSWPGGYGTGELFF.

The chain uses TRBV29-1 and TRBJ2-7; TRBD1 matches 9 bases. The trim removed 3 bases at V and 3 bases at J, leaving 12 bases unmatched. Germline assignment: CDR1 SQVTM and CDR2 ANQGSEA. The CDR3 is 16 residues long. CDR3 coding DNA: TGCAGCGTTGAGTGGGGACAGGGAGAAGGAAACTACGAGCAGTACTTC. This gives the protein CSVEWGQGEGNYEQYF.

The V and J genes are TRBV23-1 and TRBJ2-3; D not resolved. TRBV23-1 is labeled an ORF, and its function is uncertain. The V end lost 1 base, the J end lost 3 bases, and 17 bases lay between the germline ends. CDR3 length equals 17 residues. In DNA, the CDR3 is TGCGCCAGCAGTCAATTAAGCCGACCCCCGCGGACAGATACGCAGTATTTT. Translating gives CASSQLSRPPRTDTQYF.

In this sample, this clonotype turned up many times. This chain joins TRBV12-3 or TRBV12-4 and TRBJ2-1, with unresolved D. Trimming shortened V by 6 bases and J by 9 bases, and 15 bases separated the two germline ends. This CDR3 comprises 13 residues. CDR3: CASSRRNIGEQFF. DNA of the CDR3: TGTGCCAGCAGCCGACGGAATATCGGTGAGCAGTTCTTC.

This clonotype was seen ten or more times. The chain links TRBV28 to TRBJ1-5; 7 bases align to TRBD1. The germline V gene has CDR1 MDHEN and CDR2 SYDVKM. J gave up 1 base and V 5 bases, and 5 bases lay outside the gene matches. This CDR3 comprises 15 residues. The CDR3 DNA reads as TGTGCCAGCAGTCCACAGGGGTTGAGCAATCAGCCCCAGCATTTT. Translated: CASSPQGLSNQPQHF.

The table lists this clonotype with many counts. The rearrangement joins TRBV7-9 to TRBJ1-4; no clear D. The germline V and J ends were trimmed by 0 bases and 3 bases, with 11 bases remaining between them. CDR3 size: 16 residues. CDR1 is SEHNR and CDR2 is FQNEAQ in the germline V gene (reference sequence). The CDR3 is CASSLATDGANEKLFF. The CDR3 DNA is TGTGCCAGCAGCTTAGCCACAGACGGGGCTAATGAAAAACTGTTTTTT.

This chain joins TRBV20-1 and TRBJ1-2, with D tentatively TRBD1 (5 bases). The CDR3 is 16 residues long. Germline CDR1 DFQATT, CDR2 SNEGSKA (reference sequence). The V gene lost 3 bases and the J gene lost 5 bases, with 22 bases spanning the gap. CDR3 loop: CSASPSGGYGGYGYTF. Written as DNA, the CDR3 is TGCAGTGCTAGTCCGTCGGGGGGATACGGGGGGTATGGCTACACCTTC.

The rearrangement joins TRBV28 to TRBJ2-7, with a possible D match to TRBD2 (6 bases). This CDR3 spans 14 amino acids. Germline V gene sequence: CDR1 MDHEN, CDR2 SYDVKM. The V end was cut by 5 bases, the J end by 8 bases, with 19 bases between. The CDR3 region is CASSAGQELAQQYF. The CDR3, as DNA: TGTGCCAGCAGTGCAGGCCAAGAACTAGCCCAGCAGTACTTC.

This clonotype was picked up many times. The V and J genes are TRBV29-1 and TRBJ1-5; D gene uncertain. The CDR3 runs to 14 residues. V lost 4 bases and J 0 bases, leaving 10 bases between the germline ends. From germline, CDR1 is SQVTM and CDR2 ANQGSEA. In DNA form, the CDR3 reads TGCAGCGTTGCTCGCGATTCTAGCAATCAGCCCCAGCATTTT. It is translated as CSVARDSSNQPQHF. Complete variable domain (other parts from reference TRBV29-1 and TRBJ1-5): SAVISQKPSRDICQRGTSLTIQCQVDSQVTMMFWYRQQPGQSLTLIATANQGSEATYESGFVIDKFPISRPNLTFSTLTVSNMSPEDSSIYLCSVARDSSNQPQHFGDGTRLSIL.

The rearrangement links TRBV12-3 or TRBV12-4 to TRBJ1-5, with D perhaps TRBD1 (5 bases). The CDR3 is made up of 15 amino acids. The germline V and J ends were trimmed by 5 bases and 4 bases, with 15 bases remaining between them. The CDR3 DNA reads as TGTGCCAGCAGTCCAACGGGGGGGGAGAATCAGCCCCAGCATTTT. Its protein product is CASSPTGGENQPQHF.